These 32 T cell receptor beta chains originate from one sample sequenced in a study of blood T cell repertoires in COVID-19. Clones were sequenced by immunoSEQ multiplex PCR, and TCRdb holds only the in-frame ones, with some missing. Among 350,000 or so clones, 92% were seen once, and the ten largest hold less than 20%. The sample was PBMCs or T cells enriched from blood (not recorded which). These receptors were obtained from a woman in her 30s who had recovered from COVID-19.

The chain employs TRBV10-3 and TRBJ1-2, with D possibly TRBD1 on 6 matching bases. Trimming removed 5 bases at V and 5 bases at J, with 12 bases between. CDR1 and CDR2 (germline): ENHRY, SYGVKD. The CDR3 sequence is 13 residues long. The CDR3 bases are TGTGCCATCAGTCAGGACAGTCAGTATGGCTACACCTTC. This sequence encodes CAISQDSQYGYTF.

The V and J genes are TRBV2 and TRBJ2-1, with D unresolved. Trimming left V 5 bases short and J 7 bases short, with 18 bases between. This CDR3 is built from 15 residues. Germline assignment: CDR1 SNHLY and CDR2 FYNNEI. Here the CDR3 DNA reads TGTGCCAGCAGTAGGTTGTTAGGAACGCGGAATGAGCAGTTCTTC. Translating gives CASSRLLGTRNEQFF.

CDR3 loop: CASSIGSIRYF. CDR3 in DNA: TGTGCCAGTAGTATTGGCTCAATCCGGTACTTC. The V call is TRBV19, the J call TRBJ2-5; D gene ambiguous. Germline CDR1 is LNHDA and CDR2 is SQIVND (reference sequence). This CDR3 is 11 amino acids long. Deletions cut 3 bases from V and 13 bases from J, with 12 bases between.

This clone came up once. This sequence joins TRBV28 and TRBJ1-3, with TRBD1 as a possible D gene (6 bases). Between the trimmed V and J ends, which lost 2 bases and 4 bases, there was a span of 12 bases. This CDR3 has 15 amino acids. CDR1 is MDHEN and CDR2 is SYDVKM in the germline V gene. The CDR3 nucleotides read TGTGCCAGCAGTTTAAACAGGGCTCTCGGAAACACCATATATTTT. Translating it yields CASSLNRALGNTIYF. Variable domain in full (rest from reference TRBV28 and TRBJ1-3): DVKVTQSSRYLVKRTGEKVFLECVQDMDHENMFWYRQDPGLGLRLIYFSYDVKMKEKGDIPEGYSVSREKKERFSLILESASTNQTSMYLCASSLNRALGNTIYFGEGSWLTVV.

This chain joins TRBV10-3 and TRBJ2-2; 9 positions match TRBD1. In germline, CDR1 is ENHRY, CDR2 SYGVKD. The V segment lost 6 bases and the J segment 1 base; nucleotides outside the gene matches: 3. The CDR3 spans 15 residues. The CDR3 loop reads CAIRGDRENTGELFF. CDR3 in DNA: TGTGCCATCAGGGGGGACAGGGAGAACACCGGGGAGCTGTTTTTT.

The chain uses TRBV6-2 or TRBV6-3 and TRBJ1-5; 8 nucleotides line up with TRBD1. This CDR3 is built from 21 residues. J lost 7 bases, V lost 2 bases, and 25 bases had no gene match. Germline assignment: CDR1 MNHEY and CDR2 SVGEGT. CDR3 sequence (DNA): TGTGCCAGCAGTTACCCAGGGGGCGAGGGGCGCCGCATGTTTGGGGGGCAGCCCCAGCATTTT. This encodes CASSYPGGEGRRMFGGQPQHF.

The sample holds one count of this clone. The chain uses TRBV28 and TRBJ1-4, with 8 bases identical to TRBD1. This CDR3 is 15 amino acids long. Trimming took 6 bases from V and 5 from J; bases not matched to a gene: 8. Germline V gives CDR1 MDHEN, CDR2 SYDVKM. The CDR3 coding sequence is TGTGCCAGCAGCCTAGCCTGGACAGGGAATGAAAAACTGTTTTTT. It yields the protein CASSLAWTGNEKLFF.

V is TRBV18 and J is TRBJ1-2; no reliable D call. There are 14 residues in the CDR3. Per germline, CDR1 KGHSH and CDR2 LQKENI. V lost 6 bases and J lost 1, with 12 bases in between. CDR3 loop: CASSPIGVNYGYTF. The CDR3, as DNA: TGTGCCAGCTCCCCTATCGGAGTTAACTATGGCTACACCTTC.

J is TRBJ1-1 and V is TRBV29-1; D perhaps matches TRBD1 (5 bases). Trimming removed 4 bases at V and 1 base at J, with 13 bases between. This CDR3 spans 14 amino acids. CDR1 is SQVTM, CDR2 ANQGSEA, per germline. The CDR3 region is CSVGRLGANTEAFF. For the CDR3, the DNA is TGCAGCGTTGGTCGGCTTGGGGCGAACACTGAAGCTTTCTTT.

The chain carries TRBV28 and TRBJ2-3; TRBD2 matches at 11 bases. CDR1 and CDR2 from the germline V gene are MDHEN and SYDVKM. The CDR3 length is 15 residues. The trim removed 3 bases at V and 7 bases at J, leaving 6 bases unmatched. The chain's CDR3 is CASSFSLAGGNTQYF. The CDR3 coding sequence is TGTGCCAGCAGTTTTAGTCTAGCGGGAGGTAATACGCAGTATTTT.

The chain carries TRBV5-1 and TRBJ1-1; TRBD1 matches at 7 bases. With 4 bases clipped from V and 1 base from J, the junction kept 4 bases outside the gene matches. CDR1 is SGHRS, CDR2 YFSETQ, per germline. The CDR3 sequence is 14 residues long. In nucleotides, the CDR3 is TGCGCCAGCAGCCGAGGGACAGCGAACACTGAAGCTTTCTTT. Its translation is CASSRGTANTEAFF.

The chain links TRBV19 to TRBJ1-1, with TRBD1 identical over 9 bases. Germline assignment: CDR1 LNHDA and CDR2 SQIVND (reference sequence). The CDR3 consists of 13 residues. V shed 5 bases, J shed 7 bases, and the junction held 5 bases outside the gene matches. CDR3 coding DNA: TGTGCCAGTAGTTTGACAGGGGGAGGTGAAGCTTTCTTT. Residues: CASSLTGGGEAFF.

V and J are TRBV4-1 and TRBJ2-2, with 11 bases identical to TRBD1. The CDR3 has 17 residues. Germline assignment: CDR1 MGHRA and CDR2 YSYEKL. V was clipped by 4 bases and J by 5 bases; unmatched bases: 9. The CDR3 spells CASSRRGQGVETGELFF. The CDR3 DNA follows: TGCGCCAGCAGCCGTCGGGGACAGGGGGTGGAAACCGGGGAGCTGTTTTTT.

The chain recombines TRBV11-2 with TRBJ2-5, with a possible D match to TRBD1 (5 bases). Per germline, CDR1 SGHAT and CDR2 FQNNGV. V was cut by 4 bases and J by 1 base, with 10 bases left in between. The CDR3 runs 14 residues. The CDR3 bases are TGTGCCAGCAGCTCCCCGACAGTCCAAGAGACCCAGTACTTC. This codes for CASSSPTVQETQYF.

In its sample, this clone was seen once. The V gene is TRBV25-1, the J gene TRBJ1-3, with 7 bases matching TRBD1. Per the germline V gene, CDR1 is MGHDK and CDR2 is SYGVNS. V lost 5 bases and J lost 5; bases outside the gene matches: 6. The CDR3 extends over 14 amino acids. The CDR3 loop reads CASSPKGARNTIYF. The CDR3 region has the DNA TGTGCCAGCAGTCCCAAGGGGGCAAGAAACACCATATATTTT.

CDR3 in amino acids: CASSVAGDTGELFF. CDR3 sequence (DNA): TGTGCCAGCAGCGTAGCAGGGGACACCGGGGAGCTGTTTTTT. The rearrangement joins TRBV9 to TRBJ2-2; D may be TRBD1 (6 bases). Germline CDR1 SGDLS, CDR2 YYNGEE. V lost 0 bases to trimming and J lost 3 bases, with 6 bases between them. The CDR3 runs 14 residues.

This chain links TRBV27 with TRBJ1-1; tentative D call: TRBD1 (5 bases). There are 15 residues in the CDR3. Germline V gives CDR1 MNHEY, CDR2 SMNVEV (reference sequence). With 6 bases removed from V and 7 bases from J, the gap between germline ends came to 21 bases. The CDR3 here is CASRRDAGHTNEAFF. For the CDR3, the DNA is TGTGCCAGCAGGCGTGACGCCGGACACACTAATGAAGCTTTCTTT.

There are a few counts of this clone. The rearrangement joins TRBV11-3 to TRBJ1-1; 7 nucleotides align to TRBD1. V lost 4 bases and J lost 7; bases outside the gene matches: 6. The CDR3 runs 13 residues. In germline, CDR1 is SGHNT, CDR2 YENEEA. The CDR3: CASSYRQGIEAFF. Here the CDR3 DNA reads TGTGCCAGCAGCTACCGACAGGGTATTGAAGCTTTCTTT.

The gene calls are TRBV27 and TRBJ1-2; perhaps TRBD1 as D (5 bases). The CDR3 runs 13 residues. From germline, CDR1 is MNHEY and CDR2 SMNVEV (reference sequence). Between the trimmed V and J ends, which lost 10 bases and 2 bases, there was a span of 14 bases. The CDR3 reads CATRPQGNYGYTF. CDR3 in DNA: TGTGCCACAAGACCTCAGGGAAACTATGGCTACACCTTC.

The V call is TRBV5-1, the J call TRBJ2-3, with 9 nucleotides matching TRBD2. V gave up 0 bases and J gave up 2 bases; unmatched junction bases: 7. The CDR3 covers 17 residues. CDR1 SGHRS and CDR2 YFSETQ come from the germline V gene. The CDR3, as DNA: TGCGCCAGCAGCTTGGGGTCTAGCGGGGTCCTCACAGATACGCAGTATTTT. Protein product: CASSLGSSGVLTDTQYF.

The V and J genes are TRBV9 and TRBJ2-2, with D hard to call. The CDR3 is 15 residues long. Between the trimmed V and J ends, which lost 2 bases and 6 bases, there was a span of 14 bases. CDR1 is SGDLS, CDR2 YYNGEE, per germline. For the CDR3, the DNA is TGTGCCAGCAGCGTCCTGAGTTCTGATCCCGGGGAGCTGTTTTTT. Translated: CASSVLSSDPGELFF.

The chain combines TRBV2 with TRBJ1-6; no definite D call. Trimming shortened V by 4 bases and J by 9 bases, and 16 bases separated the two germline ends. From germline, CDR1 is SNHLY and CDR2 FYNNEI. This CDR3 has 15 residues. The chain's CDR3 is CASSGGISIGSPLHF. The CDR3 region has the DNA TGTGCCAGCAGTGGAGGCATCTCAATCGGTTCACCCCTCCACTTT.

This clone appeared a single time. The chain combines TRBV13 with TRBJ1-1; TRBD1 aligns across 8 bases. The germline gives CDR1 PRHDT, CDR2 FYEKMQ (reference sequence). V was clipped by 4 bases and J by 1 base; unmatched bases: 2. The CDR3 loop spans 14 amino acids. The CDR3 DNA sequence: TGTGCCAGCAGCTCCGGACAGGGGAACACTGAAGCTTTCTTT. This gives the protein CASSSGQGNTEAFF.

The rearrangement uses TRBV4-2 and TRBJ1-3; 7 nucleotides line up with TRBD1. Germline V gene data show CDR1 as LGHNA and CDR2 as YNFKEQ. J gave up 2 bases and V 0 bases, and 4 bases lay outside the gene matches. This CDR3 has 16 residues. The CDR3 loop is CASSQDGQGAGNTIYF. The CDR3 bases are TGTGCCAGCAGCCAAGATGGGCAGGGGGCTGGAAACACCATATATTTT.

The chain carries TRBV11-2 and TRBJ1-2; no clear D gene. Trimming took 1 base from V and 4 from J, leaving 10 bases between them. Germline V gene lookup returns CDR1 SGHAT and CDR2 FQNNGV. The CDR3 totals 14 residues. CDR3 protein: CASSLGAEIYGYTF. As DNA, the CDR3 is TGTGCCAGCAGCTTAGGGGCCGAAATCTATGGCTACACCTTC.

The V call is TRBV18, the J call TRBJ2-7; 7 bases line up with TRBD1. With 1 base clipped from V and 0 bases from J, the junction kept 6 bases outside the gene matches. Germline assignment: CDR1 KGHSH and CDR2 LQKENI. This CDR3 spans 16 amino acids. CDR3 bases: TGTGCCAGCTCACCACAGGGACAGACCATCTCCTACGAGCAGTACTTC. Encoded protein: CASSPQGQTISYEQYF.

The rearrangement uses TRBV7-6 and TRBJ2-1, with 10 bases lining up with TRBD1. This CDR3 contains 15 residues. Trimming took 2 bases from V and 9 from J; bases not matched to a gene: 7. Looked up from germline, CDR1 is SGHVS and CDR2 is FNYEAQ. The CDR3 spells CASSLKLDRGAEQFF. In DNA, the CDR3 is TGTGCCAGCAGCTTAAAACTGGACAGGGGGGCTGAGCAGTTCTTC.

This chain links TRBV28 with TRBJ2-7, with 10 positions matching TRBD2. The germline gives CDR1 MDHEN, CDR2 SYDVKM. The CDR3 consists of 15 residues. V was clipped by 2 bases and J by 3 bases; unmatched bases: 4. In DNA form, the CDR3 reads TGTGCCAGCAGTTTAGCTCCTAGCGGGGGCTACGAGCAGTACTTC. Amino acids: CASSLAPSGGYEQYF.

The V gene is TRBV28, the J gene TRBJ1-3; TRBD1 is a possible D gene (5 bases). Trimming took 2 bases from V and 0 from J, leaving 17 bases between them. Germline-derived CDR1 and CDR2 are MDHEN and SYDVKM. CDR3 length: 18 amino acids. The CDR3 DNA is TGTGCCAGCAGTTTAAGGGCCCGGGGGAAATCCTCTGGAAACACCATATATTTT. Translation gives CASSLRARGKSSGNTIYF.

This chain uses TRBV19 with TRBJ1-5; 7 positions agree with TRBD1. V trimming: 8 bases; J trimming: 4 bases; junction bases outside the gene matches: 8. The CDR3 loop spans 14 amino acids. Germline V gives CDR1 LNHDA, CDR2 SQIVND (reference sequence). The CDR3 protein is CASSGTVRNQPQHF. The DNA of the CDR3 is TGTGCCAGTTCCGGGACAGTAAGAAATCAGCCCCAGCATTTT.

The rearrangement joins TRBV7-9 to TRBJ1-1, with a weak D call TRBD1 (6 bases). V lost 6 bases, J lost 5 bases, and 19 bases lay in between. CDR3 length: 15 amino acids. Germline CDR1 reads SEHNR; CDR2 reads FQNEAQ (reference sequence). CDR3 protein: CASSWEGGVYTEAFF. CDR3 sequence (DNA): TGTGCCAGCAGTTGGGAGGGGGGAGTTTATACTGAAGCTTTCTTT.

J is TRBJ1-6 and V is TRBV28; 10 positions agree with TRBD1. Trimming took 6 bases from V and 9 from J; bases not matched to a gene: 14. The CDR3 has 17 amino acids. Germline assignment: CDR1 MDHEN and CDR2 SYDVKM. The CDR3 sequence: CASSPTGTGAISSPLHF. For the CDR3, the DNA is TGTGCCAGCAGCCCAACCGGGACAGGGGCTATTAGTTCACCCCTCCACTTT. The full variable domain, rest sourced from reference TRBV28 and TRBJ1-6, is DVKVTQSSRYLVKRTGEKVFLECVQDMDHENMFWYRQDPGLGLRLIYFSYDVKMKEKGDIPEGYSVSREKKERFSLILESASTNQTSMYLCASSPTGTGAISSPLHFGNGTRLTVT.